This paragraph covers one TCR beta chain sequence. Its antigen is not identified. Some clones are missing from TCRdb's copy, which holds only in-frame ones; the method was immunoSEQ multiplex PCR. The sample lists 100,000 to 150,000 clones, about 90% occurring once. The data were obtained in a study of cytomegalovirus exposure and HLA in healthy donors. Study results and caveats: Specificity for CMV antigens was confirmed in vitro for a few of the CMV-associated chains.

The CDR3 loop spans 13 amino acids. With 3 bases removed from V and 0 bases from J, the gap between germline ends came to 4 bases. CDR1 and CDR2 (germline): SGHDT, YYEEEE. The chain combines TRBV5-6 with TRBJ1-3; no clear D gene. The clonotype was recovered from a young woman in good health and CMV-seronegative. The sequenced material came from PBMCs. CDR3 amino acids: CASSSISGNTIYF. The DNA for the CDR3 is TGTGCCAGCAGCTCAATCTCTGGAAACACCATATATTTT.